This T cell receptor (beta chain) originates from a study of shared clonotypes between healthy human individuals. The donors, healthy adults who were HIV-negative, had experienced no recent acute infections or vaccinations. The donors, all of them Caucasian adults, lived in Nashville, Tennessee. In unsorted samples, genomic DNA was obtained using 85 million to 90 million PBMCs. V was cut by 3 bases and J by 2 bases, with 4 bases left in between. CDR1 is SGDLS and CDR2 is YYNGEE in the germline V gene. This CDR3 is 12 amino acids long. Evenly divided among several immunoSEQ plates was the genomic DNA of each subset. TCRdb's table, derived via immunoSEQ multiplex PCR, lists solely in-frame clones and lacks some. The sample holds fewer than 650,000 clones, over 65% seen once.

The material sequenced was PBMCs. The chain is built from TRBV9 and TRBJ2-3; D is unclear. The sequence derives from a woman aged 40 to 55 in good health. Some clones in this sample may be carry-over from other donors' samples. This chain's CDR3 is CASSATTDTQYF. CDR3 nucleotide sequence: TGTGCCAGCAGCGCAACCACAGATACGCAGTATTTT.